The next 29 T cell receptor beta chains were all read from a single sample in a study of blood T cells in healthy people across ages. A J-beta primer mix and a sample-barcoded 5' primer were used in a second PCR of about 7 to 12 cycles. TCRdb redid the calling of the 5' RACE reads with MiXCR, one entry per CDR3 protein. The table records 1,800,000 or so distinct CDR3 sequences, around 42% of them present only once. Sequences were obtained from blood. All receptors derive from a human donor in good health.

This chain uses TRBV15 with TRBJ2-5, with 9 bases identical to TRBD2. Germline V gives CDR1 LNHNV, CDR2 YYDKDF (reference sequence). CDR3 length equals 17 residues. Here the CDR3 DNA reads TGTGTCGCCAGCAGGCGGGGGGGACTACCATACCAAGAGACCCAGTACTTC. Its protein product is CVASRRGGLPYQETQYF.

This clonotype was counted many times. The chain links TRBV12-3 or TRBV12-4 to TRBJ2-7; 7 nucleotides match TRBD2. The CDR3 loop spans 15 amino acids. Trimming took 1 base from V and 7 from J; bases not matched to a gene: 10. CDR3 nucleotide sequence: TGTGCCAGCAGTTTAGGTCTGGGTTTAGCGGGTGAGCAGTACTTC. Translation gives CASSLGLGLAGEQYF.

This chain uses TRBV11-2 with TRBJ2-1; tentatively, D is TRBD2 (6 bases). The CDR3 extends over 17 amino acids. V gave up 5 bases and J gave up 7 bases, with 24 bases separating them. Germline V gene lookup returns CDR1 SGHAT and CDR2 FQNNGV. CDR3 in amino acids: CASSHEYTSFMSNEQFF. Here the CDR3 DNA reads TGTGCCAGCAGCCATGAGTATACTAGCTTCATGTCTAATGAGCAGTTCTTC.

In its sample, this clonotype was seen a few times. The junction shows a germline mismatch at one end, possibly a read error. The J gene is TRBJ2-5, the V gene TRBV20-1; 7 positions agree with TRBD2. Germline V gene lookup returns CDR1 DFQATT and CDR2 SNEGSKA (reference sequence). This CDR3 region has 14 residues. CDR3 in DNA: TGCAGTACTAGAGATCGGACTAGTGGAGAGACCCAGTACTTC. It yields the protein CSTRDRTSGETQYF.

Only a few counts were recorded for this clonotype. The chain uses TRBV20-1 and TRBJ2-1; 10 bases agree with TRBD1. The end of the DNA is better explained by TRBJ2-7, so the J call may be wrong. The CDR3 is 14 amino acids. Germline lookup yields CDR1 DFQATT and CDR2 SNEGSKA (reference sequence). The CDR3 sequence is CSALPGQGSYEQYF. Here the CDR3 DNA reads TGCAGTGCTCTCCCGGGACAGGGGAGCTACGAGCAGTACTTC.

As regards this clonotype: A much larger clone differs from this one at a single base, so this may be a read error. The CDR3 sequence is CASGKRNEQFF. The CDR3 coding sequence is TGTGCCAGCGGCAAGAGGAATGAGCAGTTCTTC. This chain uses TRBV21-1 with TRBJ2-1. TRBV21-1 is deemed a pseudogene. The length of the CDR3 is 11 residues.

The chain links TRBV18 to TRBJ2-1; 7 bases map to TRBD1. This CDR3 region has 16 residues. Trimming took 3 bases from V and 3 from J; bases not matched to a gene: 8. Germline V gene sequence: CDR1 KGHSH, CDR2 LQKENI. The CDR3 here is CASSPRDSSVYNEQFF. CDR3 nucleotide sequence: TGTGCCAGCTCACCCAGGGACAGCTCAGTCTACAATGAGCAGTTCTTC.

The J gene is TRBJ1-2, the V gene TRBV7-2; weak D call: TRBD1 (5 bases). Germline V CDR1 and CDR2: SGHTA, FQGNSA. Trimming shortened V by 3 bases and J by 6 bases, and 11 bases separated the two germline ends. The CDR3 extends over 13 amino acids. The CDR3 DNA sequence: TGTGCCAGCAGCTTCCCCCAGACAGATGGCTACACCTTC. Translated, it gives CASSFPQTDGYTF.

The V gene is TRBV21-1, the J gene TRBJ2-7; the DNA was not compared with TRBD2, the D call given in the table. TRBV21-1 is noted as a pseudogene. CDR3 length equals 17 residues. The DNA for the CDR3 is TGTGCCAGCGGGCGAGTCCAGTCCCCACATCCCTCCTACGAGCAGTACTTC. This translates into CASGRVQSPHPSYEQYF.

V is TRBV4-2 and J is TRBJ2-7; 12 nucleotides agree with TRBD2. CDR1 is LGHNA and CDR2 is YNFKEQ in the germline V gene. This CDR3 comprises 16 residues. V was clipped by 4 bases and J by 4 bases; unmatched bases: 8. CDR3 bases: TGTGCCAGCAGCCCCGGGACTAGCGGGCTACTATACGAGCAGTACTTC. Amino acid sequence: CASSPGTSGLLYEQYF.

This clonotype has more than one count but fewer than ten. The V gene is TRBV27, the J gene TRBJ2-7, with D tentatively TRBD1 (6 bases). Germline V gene data show CDR1 as MNHEY and CDR2 as SMNVEV (reference sequence). V was trimmed by 6 bases and J by 6 bases, leaving 15 bases between them. The length of the CDR3 is 13 residues. The CDR3 is CASRQGIVGEQYF. CDR3 sequence (DNA): TGTGCCAGCAGACAGGGTATAGTAGGCGAGCAGTACTTC.

The rearrangement joins TRBV7-3 to TRBJ2-3, with 8 bases matching TRBD2. The germline V gene encodes CDR1 SGHTA and CDR2 FQGTGA. The CDR3 has 15 amino acids. The V segment lost 2 bases and the J segment 5 bases; nucleotides outside the gene matches: 6. The CDR3: CASSLVRGARDTQYF. The CDR3 nucleotides are TGTGCCAGCAGCTTAGTGCGGGGGGCCAGAGATACGCAGTATTTT.

This clonotype was counted between two and nine times. The chain joins TRBV4-1 to TRBJ1-4; 7 nucleotides line up with TRBD1. This CDR3 comprises 15 residues. CDR1 and CDR2 from the germline V gene are MGHRA and YSYEKL. V lost 6 bases to trimming and J lost 7 bases; unmatched junction nucleotides: 11. CDR3 sequence reads: CASRATGTASEKLFF. The CDR3 DNA follows: TGCGCCAGCAGGGCTACCGGGACAGCGAGTGAAAAACTGTTTTTT.

This clonotype was detected only a few times. V is TRBV15 and J is TRBJ2-7; D remains unclear. This CDR3 region has 14 residues. CDR1 is LNHNV, CDR2 YYDKDF, per germline (reference sequence). V lost 0 bases to trimming and J lost 0 bases, with 6 bases between them. CDR3 in amino acids: CATSREFSSYEQYF. In nucleotides, the CDR3 is TGTGCCACCAGCAGAGAGTTCTCCTCCTACGAGCAGTACTTC. Based on the CDR3 plus reference TRBV15 and TRBJ2-7, the full variable domain is DAMVIQNPRYQVTQFGKPVTLSCSQTLNHNVMYWYQQKSSQAPKLLFHYYDKDFNNEADTPDNFQSRRPNTSFCFLDIRSPGLGDTAMYLCATSREFSSYEQYFGPGTRLTVT.

This clonotype appeared a few times. V and J are TRBV5-5 and TRBJ2-7, with TRBD2 matching over 11 bases. Germline V gene data show CDR1 as SGHKS and CDR2 as YYEKEE (reference sequence). This CDR3 region has 16 residues. Losses at the gene ends were 0 bases for V and 3 bases for J; bases not matched to a gene: 5. In DNA, the CDR3 is TGTGCCAGCAGCTTGGGCGACGGGACTAGCGGCTACGAGCAGTACTTC. This sequence encodes CASSLGDGTSGYEQYF. The complete variable domain, with remaining parts taken from reference TRBV5-5 and TRBJ2-7, reads DAGVTQSPTHLIKTRGQQVTLRCSPISGHKSVSWYQQVLGQGPQFIFQYYEKEERGRGNFPDRFSARQFPNYSSELNVNALLLGDSALYLCASSLGDGTSGYEQYFGPGTRLTVT.

The V call is TRBV14, the J call TRBJ2-1; D gene uncertain. Between the trimmed V and J ends, which lost 4 bases and 9 bases, there was a span of 7 bases. The CDR3 runs to 11 residues. Germline V lookup: CDR1 SGHDN, CDR2 FVKESK. CDR3 DNA sequence: TGTGCCAGCAGCCGAGTGAGTGAGCAGTTCTTC. It specifies CASSRVSEQFF.

This rearrangement joins TRBV9 to TRBJ2-1; 8 bases map to TRBD2. Germline-derived CDR1 and CDR2 are SGDLS and YYNGEE. The CDR3 is 16 amino acids. Trimming removed 0 bases from V and 5 bases from J; junction bases left unmatched: 7. The CDR3 sequence is CASSVDRAGANNEQFF. In DNA, the CDR3 is TGTGCCAGCAGCGTAGATCGAGCGGGGGCCAACAATGAGCAGTTCTTC.

Only a few counts were recorded for this clonotype. The V call is TRBV20-1, the J call TRBJ1-2, with 9 bases fitting TRBD1. Germline V gene lookup returns CDR1 DFQATT and CDR2 SNEGSKA (reference sequence). V shed 0 bases and J 5 bases; nucleotides not matched to a gene: 10. The CDR3 is 16 residues long. The CDR3 nucleotides are TGCAGTGCTAGAGAGTTGGGGACAGGGACTATGTATGGCTACACCTTC. It encodes CSARELGTGTMYGYTF.

The J gene is TRBJ2-4, the V gene TRBV20-1; TRBD1 matches 7 bases. Germline-derived CDR1 and CDR2 are DFQATT and SNEGSKA (reference sequence). The CDR3 is 15 amino acids. The ends lost 3 bases at V and 13 bases at J; junction bases unmatched: 18. The CDR3 DNA sequence: TGCAGTGCTAGCACCACAGGGGTGGATTACAATGAGCAGTACTTC. Its translation: CSASTTGVDYNEQYF.

The chain joins TRBV20-1 to TRBJ1-2; D not resolved. The CDR3 is 12 residues long. The germline gives CDR1 DFQATT, CDR2 SNEGSKA (reference sequence). Trimming took off 4 bases at V and 3 bases at J, with 9 bases between the two ends. CDR3 DNA: TGCAGTGCTACGGACGGATACTATGGCTACACCTTC. It translates to CSATDGYYGYTF.

Concerning this clonotype itself: At one of its ends the junction is not consistent with the germline gene, which may arise from a read error. The chain joins TRBV6-5 to TRBJ1-2; D not resolved. This CDR3 is built from 14 residues. Looked up from germline, CDR1 is MNHEY and CDR2 is SVGAGI. This CDR3 is CAGSSPTGIYGYTF. The CDR3 DNA reads TGTGCCGGCAGTTCTCCGACGGGAATCTATGGCTACACCTTC.

This clonotype was seen a few times. In nucleotides, the CDR3 is TGTGCCAGCAGCCGTGAGGGGGCCGGTGGCTACACCTTC. Its protein product is CASSREGAGGYTF. This chain connects TRBV7-9 to TRBJ1-2; 7 nucleotides match TRBD1. The length of the CDR3 is 13 residues. J lost 7 bases, V lost 5 bases, and 7 bases had no gene match. Germline CDR1 and CDR2: SEHNR and FQNEAQ (reference sequence).

Points on this clonotype: One end of the junction fails to match germline, which may point to a read error. CDR3 in DNA: TGTGCCGGCAGTTTTAGGATAGCGACCCGTGCCGGAGATACGCAGTATTTT. Translation gives CAGSFRIATRAGDTQYF. The chain carries TRBV12-3 or TRBV12-4 and TRBJ2-3, with TRBD2 as a possible D gene (5 bases). This CDR3 region has 17 residues.

The rearrangement uses TRBV4-1 and TRBJ2-1, with TRBD1 matching 9 bases. The V gene end was trimmed by 0 bases and the J gene end by 8 bases; junction bases not matched to a gene: 5. Germline values: CDR1 MGHRA, CDR2 YSYEKL. CDR3 length: 15 residues. CDR3 protein: CASSQDRGQGYEQFF. The CDR3 DNA reads as TGCGCCAGCAGCCAAGACCGGGGACAGGGATATGAGCAGTTCTTC.

This clonotype was seen only a few times. This chain uses TRBV28 with TRBJ1-1, with D maybe TRBD1 (6 bases). This CDR3 is built from 15 residues. Germline loops: CDR1 MDHEN, CDR2 SYDVKM. The V end lost 7 bases, the J end lost 9 bases, and 24 bases lay between the germline ends. Here the CDR3 reads CASMGAGRYSWQAFF. Here the CDR3 DNA reads TGTGCCAGCATGGGGGCAGGGCGATATTCATGGCAAGCTTTCTTT.

This clonotype was seen a handful of times. This sequence joins TRBV20-1 and TRBJ2-4; 12 nucleotides align to TRBD2. Germline CDR1 DFQATT, CDR2 SNEGSKA (reference sequence). V shed 2 bases and J 13 bases; nucleotides not matched to a gene: 3. This CDR3 comprises 12 residues. DNA of the CDR3: TGCAGTGCTAGATCTAGCGGGGGGGAGCAGTACTTC. It is translated as CSARSSGGEQYF.

V is TRBV29-1 and J is TRBJ2-7; the D is unclear. The V gene lost 4 bases and the J gene lost 3 bases, with 16 bases spanning the gap. CDR1 and CDR2 from the germline V gene are SQVTM and ANQGSEA. The CDR3 has 14 residues. CDR3 amino acids: CSVAGPTKGYEQYF. The CDR3, as DNA: TGCAGCGTTGCAGGACCAACCAAGGGCTACGAGCAGTACTTC.

This clonotype was seen more than once but under ten times. The chain has TRBV28 and TRBJ2-5, with 10 bases matching TRBD2. This CDR3 has 15 residues. Unmatched junction bases numbered 6, after V lost 4 bases and J lost 4 bases. The germline V gene encodes CDR1 MDHEN and CDR2 SYDVKM. For the CDR3, the DNA is TGTGCCAGCAGTTACATACTAGCGGGGAGAGAGACCCAGTACTTC. It encodes CASSYILAGRETQYF. The full variable domain, its missing parts supplied by reference TRBV28 and TRBJ2-5, is DVKVTQSSRYLVKRTGEKVFLECVQDMDHENMFWYRQDPGLGLRLIYFSYDVKMKEKGDIPEGYSVSREKKERFSLILESASTNQTSMYLCASSYILAGRETQYFGPGTRLLVL.

V usage is TRBV7-2 and J usage is TRBJ1-2; tentative D call: TRBD1 (6 bases). CDR3 length equals 15 residues. The V gene's germline CDR1 is SGHTA and CDR2 FQGNSA. V shed 6 bases and J shed 4 bases, with 18 bases lying between them. CDR3 region: CASSFGQTGGYGYTF. Here the CDR3 DNA reads TGTGCCAGCAGTTTCGGACAGACCGGCGGCTATGGCTACACCTTC.